This TCR beta chain was sequenced during a study of blood T cell repertoires in COVID-19. Turning to the study itself: Specimens from acute and convalescent COVID-19 originated in the United States, Italy and Spain. From T cells, B-cell-depleted T cells, or PBMCs came the material, which was cDNA or gDNA.

During active infection, Seattle patients enrolled and were then monitored through disease. Germline CDR1 and CDR2: DFQATT and SNEGSKA (reference sequence). The CDR3 extends over 13 amino acids. V trimming: 3 bases; J trimming: 8 bases; junction bases outside the gene matches: 3. Here immunoSEQ multiplex PCR was the method, and the copy in TCRdb shows in-frame clones only, minus some. The sample holds 450,000 or so clones, 85% to 90% seen once. V is TRBV20-1 and J is TRBJ1-4; TRBD1 matches at 10 bases. Sequenced input: peripheral blood. The TCR originated in a man aged 18 to 35 with COVID-19, enrolled during active disease. The CDR3, as DNA: TGCAGTGCTAGTGACAGGGGGCGAGAAAAACTGTTTTTT. Its protein is CSASDRGREKLFF.